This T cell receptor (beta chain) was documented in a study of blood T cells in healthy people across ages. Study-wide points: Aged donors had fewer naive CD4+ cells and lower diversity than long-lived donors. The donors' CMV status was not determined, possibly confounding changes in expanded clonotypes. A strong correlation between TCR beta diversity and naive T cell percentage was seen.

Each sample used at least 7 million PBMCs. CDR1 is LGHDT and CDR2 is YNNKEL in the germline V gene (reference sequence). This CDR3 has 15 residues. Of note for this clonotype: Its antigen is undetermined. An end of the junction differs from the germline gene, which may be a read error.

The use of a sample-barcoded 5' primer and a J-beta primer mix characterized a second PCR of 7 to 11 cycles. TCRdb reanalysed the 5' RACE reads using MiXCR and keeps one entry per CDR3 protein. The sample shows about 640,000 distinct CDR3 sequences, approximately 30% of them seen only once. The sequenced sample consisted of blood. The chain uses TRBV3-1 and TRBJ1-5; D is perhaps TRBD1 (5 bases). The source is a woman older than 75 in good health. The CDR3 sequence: CAGSLGRGRNQPQHF. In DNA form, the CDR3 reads TGTGCCGGCAGCCTAGGGAGGGGTCGGAATCAGCCCCAGCATTTT.